The T cell receptor beta chain under discussion was sequenced for a study of T-cell memory formation after mild COVID-19. TCR alpha and TCR beta cDNA libraries carrying sample barcodes and UMIs came from 5'RACE with constant-segment primers. One entry per CDR3 protein, called by TCRdb with MiXCR from the 5' RACE reads. The top ten clones hold roughly 5.3% of a sample with roughly 130,000 distinct CDR3 sequences, approximately 15% of them seen once. This clonotype showed up just a few times. Its antigen is undetermined. V was clipped by 1 base and J by 2 bases, with 8 bases between them. The CDR3 totals 14 residues. The germline gives CDR1 SEHNR, CDR2 FQNEAQ (reference sequence). Study-level results: Prior to infection, memory already included some responding clones, suggesting cross-reactive memory joined.

This TCR was sampled from a man aged 18 to 35 who had mild COVID-19 (a few samples of this study predate the infection). Cell type and time point are not known. Sequencing was performed on PBMCs or a T cell subset sorted from them (not recorded which). The chain has TRBV7-9 and TRBJ1-1; D is undetermined. CDR3 in amino acids: CASSLVRYNTEAFF. CDR3 sequence (DNA): TGTGCCAGCAGCTTAGTACGGTACAACACTGAAGCTTTCTTT. The full variable domain, with the rest looked up from reference TRBV7-9 and TRBJ1-1, is DTGVSQNPRHKITKRGQNVTFRCDPISEHNRLYWYRQTLGQGPEFLTYFQNEAQLEKSRLLSDRFSAERPKGSFSTLEIQRTEQGDSAMYLCASSLVRYNTEAFFGQGTRLTVV.